This T cell receptor (beta chain) was profiled in a study of identical twins. This clonotype was seen many times. Antigen unknown. Whole-study results and caveats: Part of the zero-insertion signal could reflect confounding by invariant MAIT and iNKT cells.

Each CDR3 protein gets one entry after TCRdb re-called the 5' RACE reads with MiXCR. Of some 460,000 distinct CDR3 sequences listed, approximately 15% were seen once; the top ten hold over 0.5%. The CDR3 covers 16 residues. The germline gives CDR1 SNHLY, CDR2 FYNNEI. The V segment lost 6 bases and the J segment 0 bases; nucleotides outside the gene matches: 8. Separately, the same data were catalogued under a study of yellow fever vaccine responses in identical twins.

The chain links TRBV2 to TRBJ2-7; 10 nucleotides match TRBD2. The receptor was isolated from a woman aged 18-29 years in good health. Material: CD4+ T cells sorted from blood. CDR3 sequence reads: CASRLSSGGISYEQYF. CDR3 DNA: TGTGCCAGCAGGCTGAGTAGCGGGGGGATCTCCTACGAGCAGTACTTC.